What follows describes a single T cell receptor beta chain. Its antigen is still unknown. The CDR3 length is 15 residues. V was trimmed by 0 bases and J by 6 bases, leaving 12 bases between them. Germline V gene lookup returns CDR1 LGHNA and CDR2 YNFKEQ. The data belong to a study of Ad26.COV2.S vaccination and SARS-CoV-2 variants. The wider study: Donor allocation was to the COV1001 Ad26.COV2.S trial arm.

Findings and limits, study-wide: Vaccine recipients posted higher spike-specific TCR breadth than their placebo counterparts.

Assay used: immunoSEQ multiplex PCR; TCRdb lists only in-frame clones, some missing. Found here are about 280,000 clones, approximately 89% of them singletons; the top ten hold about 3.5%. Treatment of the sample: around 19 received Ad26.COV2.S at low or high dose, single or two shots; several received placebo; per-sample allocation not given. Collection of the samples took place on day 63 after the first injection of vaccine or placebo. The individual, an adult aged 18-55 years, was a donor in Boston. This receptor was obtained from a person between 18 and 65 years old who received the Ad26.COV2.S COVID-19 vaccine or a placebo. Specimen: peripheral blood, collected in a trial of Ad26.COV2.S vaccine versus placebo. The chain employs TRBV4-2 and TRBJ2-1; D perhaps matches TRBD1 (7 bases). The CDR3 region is CASSQDRGAVNEQFF. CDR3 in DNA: TGTGCCAGCAGCCAAGACAGGGGGGCGGTCAATGAGCAGTTCTTC.